This TCR beta chain was retrieved from a study of PD-1 blockade in classical Hodgkin lymphoma. Only in-frame clones appear in the TCRdb table, and some are missing; sequencing was by immunoSEQ multiplex PCR. This sample carries about 98,000 clones, approximately 92% of them seen once, and the ten largest clones take roughly 2.8%. Every patient was affected by relapse after autologous stem cell transplantation, while exposure to brentuximab vedotin was not uniform. The CDR3 is 15 residues long. V gave up 3 bases and J gave up 4 bases; unmatched junction bases: 8. Per the germline V gene, CDR1 is GTSNPN and CDR2 is SVGIG (reference sequence).

The chain links TRBV30 to TRBJ1-2, with 10 bases lining up with TRBD1. The sequences come from peripheral blood mononuclear cells (PBMCs), collected at baseline. This sequence was found in a human donor with classical Hodgkin lymphoma. This CDR3 is CAWSYGQGGLYGYTF. The DNA of the CDR3 is TGTGCCTGGAGCTACGGACAGGGGGGTCTCTATGGCTACACCTTC.